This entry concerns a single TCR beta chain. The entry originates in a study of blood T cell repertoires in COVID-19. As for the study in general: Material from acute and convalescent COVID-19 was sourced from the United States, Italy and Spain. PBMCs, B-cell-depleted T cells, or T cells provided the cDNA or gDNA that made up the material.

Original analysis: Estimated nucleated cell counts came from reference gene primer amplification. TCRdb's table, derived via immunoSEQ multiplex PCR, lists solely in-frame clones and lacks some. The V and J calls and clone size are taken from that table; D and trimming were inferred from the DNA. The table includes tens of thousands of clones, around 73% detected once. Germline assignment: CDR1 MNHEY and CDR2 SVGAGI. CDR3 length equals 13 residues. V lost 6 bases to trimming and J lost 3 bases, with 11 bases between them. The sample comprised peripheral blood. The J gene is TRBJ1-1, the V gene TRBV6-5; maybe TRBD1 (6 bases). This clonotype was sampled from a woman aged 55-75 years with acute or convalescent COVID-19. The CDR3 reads CASSHQGYTEAFF. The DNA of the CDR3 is TGTGCCAGCAGCCACCAGGGGTACACTGAAGCTTTCTTT.